These T cell receptor beta chains were read from a single sample in a study of T cells after yellow fever vaccination. TCRdb reprocessed the 5' RACE reads with MiXCR, giving one entry per CDR3 protein. The profile shows 500,000 to 650,000 distinct CDR3 sequences, 9% to 15% of them singletons. Here the sequenced sample was PBMCs, taken on the day of the yellow fever booster vaccination. The source of these receptors is a man aged 30-40 years who received the YFV17D yellow fever vaccine. Both conserved end residues are part of each CDR3. D genes are given only for firm matches. Size values are once, few and many counts, or a class for expanded clones, and some rows have none.

NA NA TRBJ2-5 TRBV24-1 14 CATSDFSGKETQYF TGTGCCACCAGTGATTTCTCCGGGAAAGAGACCCAGTACTTC
NA NA TRBJ2-7 TRBV19 15 CASSTGRSSVSEQYF TGTGCCAGTAGTACCGGCAGATCCTCCGTTTCCGAGCAGTACTTC
few TRBD1 TRBJ2-1 TRBV6-2/TRBV6-3 13 CASSYYPGQGQFF TGTGCCAGCAGTTACTATCCGGGACAGGGGCAGTTCTTC
few NA TRBJ1-2 TRBV7-9 14 CASTSGHSPSGYTF TGTGCCAGCACCTCAGGACATTCCCCCTCTGGCTACACCTTC
few TRBD2 TRBJ2-1 TRBV6-2/TRBV6-3 15 CASSNKRTSGNEQFF TGTGCCAGCAGTAATAAACGGACTAGCGGGAATGAGCAGTTCTTC
NA NA TRBJ2-5 TRBV19 14 CASSIYGAGETQYF TGTGCCAGTAGTATCTACGGGGCCGGGGAGACCCAGTACTTC
many NA TRBJ1-2 TRBV6-5 15 CASSYLAAGNYGYTF TGTGCCAGCAGTTACTTAGCCGCAGGCAACTATGGCTACACCTTC
few TRBD1 TRBJ1-2 TRBV29-1 13 CSALQTGTAGYTF TGCAGCGCCCTCCAGACAGGGACCGCAGGCTACACCTTC
NA NA TRBJ2-1 TRBV20-1 14 CSARDLTRSNEQFF TGCAGTGCTAGGGACCTGACTAGATCAAATGAGCAGTTCTTC
many TRBD2 TRBJ2-7 TRBV7-9 14 CASSSLAGGYEQYF TGTGCCAGCAGCTCCCTAGCGGGAGGTTACGAGCAGTACTTC
few NA TRBJ2-1 TRBV7-2 13 CASDQGSTNEQFF TGTGCCAGCGACCAGGGAAGTACAAATGAGCAGTTCTTC
few NA TRBJ1-2 TRBV6-1 14 CASSPRGGNYGYTF TGTGCCAGCAGCCCTAGGGGGGGTAACTATGGCTACACCTTC
NA TRBD2 TRBJ2-2 TRBV19 16 CASSKPSGVNTGELFF TGTGCCAGTAGTAAACCTAGCGGGGTGAACACCGGGGAGCTGTTTTTT
NA NA TRBJ2-7 TRBV5-6 14 CASFPFGATYEQYF TGTGCCAGCTTCCCGTTCGGTGCCACCTACGAGCAGTACTTC
few TRBD2 TRBJ2-2 TRBV28 14 CASVLGGRNGELFF TGTGCCAGCGTCCTAGGCGGGAGGAACGGGGAGCTGTTTTTT
NA NA TRBJ2-7 TRBV27 14 CASSLRQVGYEQYF TGTGCCAGCAGTCTGCGACAGGTTGGGTACGAGCAGTACTTC
NA NA TRBJ1-5 TRBV25-1 14 CASSSRGSYQPQHF TGTGCCAGCAGTAGCCGCGGCAGCTATCAGCCCCAGCATTTT
NA NA TRBJ2-3 TRBV7-9 12 CASSYPLDTQYF TGTGCCAGCAGCTACCCCCTGGATACGCAGTATTTT
NA NA TRBJ2-2 TRBV6-1 14 CATLRDFYTGELFF TGTGCCACGCTCCGGGACTTTTACACCGGGGAGCTGTTTTTT
NA NA TRBJ2-1 TRBV4-3 15 CASSQAWRVINEQFF TGCGCCAGCAGCCAAGCTTGGCGGGTGATCAATGAGCAGTTCTTC
NA TRBD1 TRBJ2-1 TRBV6-2/TRBV6-3 17 CASSFKSQGYLDNEQFF TGTGCCAGCAGTTTCAAATCACAGGGGTATCTAGACAATGAGCAGTTCTTC
NA NA TRBJ2-7 TRBV11-2 13 CASSWGNLDEQYF TGTGCCAGCAGCTGGGGGAATCTTGACGAGCAGTACTTC
NA NA TRBJ2-3 TRBV7-2 14 CASSLEHSTDTQYF TGTGCCAGCAGCTTGGAACACTCCACAGATACGCAGTATTTT
few NA TRBJ1-5 TRBV9 13 CASSVNSHQPQHF TGTGCCAGCAGCGTAAACAGTCATCAGCCCCAGCATTTT
few NA TRBJ1-4 TRBV4-3 20 CASSQVVLGTAVRRDEKLFF TGCGCCAGCAGCCAAGTTGTACTAGGGACTGCCGTTCGCCGAGATGAAAAACTGTTTTTT
NA NA TRBJ1-1 TRBV20-1 13 CSAQAHMNAEAFF TGCAGTGCGCAGGCCCACATGAACGCTGAAGCTTTCTTT
NA NA TRBJ2-3 TRBV5-1 17 CASSSQGTDAGEDTQYF TGCGCCAGCAGCTCCCAGGGGACTGATGCCGGGGAAGATACGCAGTATTTT
NA NA TRBJ2-1 TRBV29-1 12 CSVERLLNEQFF TGCAGCGTTGAGCGCCTTCTCAATGAGCAGTTCTTC
NA NA TRBJ2-2 TRBV6-5 13 CASSNRNTGELFF TGTGCCAGCAGTAACAGAAACACCGGGGAGCTGTTTTTT
few TRBD1 TRBJ1-1 TRBV6-5 15 CASSYSGTGGTEAFF TGTGCCAGCAGTTACTCGGGGACAGGGGGCACTGAAGCTTTCTTT
NA NA TRBJ2-6 TRBV11-2 15 CASSLIRGYTNVLTF TGTGCCAGCAGCTTAATCAGGGGTTATACCAACGTCCTGACTTTC
NA TRBD2 TRBJ2-2 TRBV2 18 CTSCFWTSGNRDTGELFF TGTACCAGCTGTTTTTGGACTAGCGGGAACCGTGACACCGGGGAGCTGTTTTTT
NA TRBD1 TRBJ2-4 TRBV5-4 20 CASSLGPVGDRRPKSSIQYF TGTGCCAGCAGCTTGGGGCCGGTTGGGGACAGGCGGCCAAAGTCGAGCATTCAGTACTTC
many TRBD2 TRBJ2-3 TRBV7-2 16 CASSSSTSGSTDTQYF TGTGCCAGCAGCTCCTCGACTAGCGGGAGCACAGATACGCAGTATTTT
few NA TRBJ1-2 TRBV29-1 15 CSVVQESHRNYGYTF TGCAGCGTTGTCCAGGAGTCCCATAGAAACTATGGCTACACCTTC
NA TRBD1 TRBJ2-1 TRBV9 14 CASSFGQGTNEQFF TGTGCCAGCAGCTTCGGACAGGGGACGAATGAGCAGTTCTTC
many NA TRBJ2-1 TRBV20-1 15 CSARSEWSSYNEQFF TGCAGTGCTAGATCCGAATGGAGCTCCTACAATGAGCAGTTCTTC
few NA TRBJ1-6 TRBV20-1 12 CSARAGQSPLHF TGCAGTGCTAGAGCGGGGCAATCACCCCTCCACTTT
many NA TRBJ2-7 TRBV20-1 14 CSARRFAQANEQYF TGCAGTGCTAGAAGATTCGCGCAGGCCAACGAGCAGTACTTC
few TRBD2 TRBJ2-1 TRBV5-1 17 CASSSLPTSGRQNEQFF TGCGCCAGCAGCTCGCTTCCAACTAGCGGGAGGCAGAATGAGCAGTTCTTC
few TRBD2 TRBJ2-2 TRBV11-3 17 CASSLDPLAGNTGELFF TGTGCCAGCAGCTTAGATCCCCTAGCGGGTAACACCGGGGAGCTGTTTTTT
NA NA TRBJ1-4 TRBV5-1 15 CASSYRTATNEKLFF TGCGCCAGCAGCTATCGAACCGCAACTAATGAAAAACTGTTTTTT
few NA TRBJ2-5 TRBV24-1 16 CATSDSGGTSQETQYF TGTGCCACCAGTGATAGTGGTGGGACGTCCCAAGAGACCCAGTACTTC
many NA TRBJ2-1 TRBV5-6 12 CASSFGLAEQFF TGTGCCAGCAGCTTCGGTCTAGCGGAGCAGTTCTTC
NA TRBD2 TRBJ2-2 TRBV6-1 16 CASSPTTSVNTGELFF TGTGCCAGCAGTCCAACGACTAGCGTCAACACCGGGGAGCTGTTTTTT
NA TRBD2 TRBJ2-7 TRBV20-1 15 CSAEKTGTSGYEQYF TGCAGTGCTGAAAAGACCGGGACTAGCGGATACGAGCAGTACTTC
few NA TRBJ2-7 TRBV11-2 15 CASSLDRKGGYEQYF TGTGCCAGCAGCTTAGATAGGAAGGGCGGCTACGAGCAGTACTTC
few NA TRBJ2-3 TRBV24-1 16 CATSDAGTGLLDTQYF TGTGCCACCAGTGATGCCGGGACGGGACTTTTGGATACGCAGTATTTT
NA NA TRBJ2-1 TRBV12-3/TRBV12-4 13 CASSFLDNHEQFF TGTGCCAGCAGTTTTCTGGATAACCATGAGCAGTTCTTC
once TRBD1 TRBJ2-3 TRBV30 14 CAWSADRARGTQYF TGTGCCTGGAGTGCGGACAGGGCGAGAGGTACGCAGTATTTT
many NA TRBJ1-3 TRBV28 11 CASSLGNTIYF TGTGCCAGCAGTTTGGGAAACACCATATATTTT
NA NA TRBJ2-2 TRBV5-1 14 CASGQDHNTGELFF TGCGCCAGCGGCCAGGACCACAACACCGGGGAGCTGTTTTTT
NA TRBD2 TRBJ2-1 TRBV7-6 17 CASSVFSGLGIYNEQFF TGTGCCAGCAGCGTCTTCTCGGGACTAGGGATCTACAATGAGCAGTTCTTC
few TRBD1 TRBJ2-1 TRBV6-2/TRBV6-3 12 CASIGQGNEQFF TGTGCCAGCATAGGACAGGGCAATGAGCAGTTCTTC
NA NA TRBJ2-7 TRBV18 11 CASSPEKEQYF TGTGCCAGCTCACCCGAAAAAGAGCAGTACTTC